The 27 T cell receptor beta chains in this list originate from one sample, sequenced in a study of blood T cell repertoires in COVID-19. The data were produced by immunoSEQ multiplex PCR, yet TCRdb's version contains in-frame clones alone and is incomplete. The data show about 170,000 clones, with under 85% seen just once and less than 8% held by the top ten. Sequencing input: peripheral blood. These receptors originate from a man at least 80 years old with COVID-19, enrolled during active disease.

This chain links TRBV6-5 with TRBJ1-1; a weak D match, TRBD1 (5 bases). Germline CDR1 reads MNHEY; CDR2 reads SVGAGI. The CDR3 contains 12 residues. Trimming left V 7 bases short and J 5 bases short, with 11 bases between. CDR3 in amino acids: CASTTGGTEAFF. CDR3 nucleotides: TGTGCCAGCACCACGGGGGGGACTGAAGCTTTCTTT.

A note on this clone: Other DNA variants within this sample encode the same CDR3. The chain links TRBV6-1 to TRBJ1-5; 8 nucleotides match TRBD1. The CDR3 loop spans 14 amino acids. V was clipped by 1 base and J by 7 bases; unmatched bases: 3. Per germline, CDR1 MNHNS and CDR2 SASEGT. Here the CDR3 reads CASSEGAGGQPQHF. The CDR3, as DNA: TGTGCCAGCAGTGAAGGGGCAGGGGGCCAGCCCCAGCATTTT.

The chain carries TRBV6-5 and TRBJ1-5, with D unclear. Trimming took off 8 bases at V and 2 bases at J, with 7 bases between the two ends. Germline CDR1 is MNHEY and CDR2 is SVGAGI. This CDR3 spans 12 amino acids. In nucleotides, the CDR3 is TGTGCCAGCCGTTCCGGCAATCAGCCCCAGCATTTT. It codes for CASRSGNQPQHF.

V gene TRBV4-3 combines with J gene TRBJ2-5; 11 bases map to TRBD2. CDR3 length: 15 amino acids. Germline values: CDR1 LGHNA, CDR2 YSLEER. V trimming: 0 bases; J trimming: 10 bases; junction bases outside the gene matches: 7. The DNA for the CDR3 is TGCGCCAGCAGCCAAGAAGGCGCTAGCGGGGGGATCCAGTACTTC. As protein: CASSQEGASGGIQYF.

This rearrangement joins TRBV7-2 to TRBJ2-2; TRBD1 aligns across 7 bases. The CDR3 is 17 residues long. V dropped 2 bases and J dropped 2; count of bases not matched to a gene: 8. Germline lookup yields CDR1 SGHTA and CDR2 FQGNSA. The CDR3 here is CASSLRLTGTNTGELFF. CDR3 nucleotides: TGTGCCAGCAGCTTAAGGTTGACAGGGACCAACACCGGGGAGCTGTTTTTT.

A single count supports this clone. The chain carries TRBV7-9 and TRBJ1-4; possibly TRBD1 for D (5 bases). The germline gives CDR1 SEHNR, CDR2 FQNEAQ (reference sequence). This CDR3 is 13 amino acids long. V lost 7 bases and J 8 bases, leaving 14 bases between the germline ends. CDR3 sequence reads: CASTRQGWEKLFF. Written as DNA, the CDR3 is TGTGCCAGCACCCGGCAGGGCTGGGAAAAACTGTTTTTT. The full variable domain, in which reference TRBV7-9 and TRBJ1-4 provide the parts outside the CDR3, is DTGVSQNPRHKITKRGQNVTFRCDPISEHNRLYWYRQTLGQGPEFLTYFQNEAQLEKSRLLSDRFSAERPKGSFSTLEIQRTEQGDSAMYLCASTRQGWEKLFFGSGTQLSVL.

CDR3 sequence (DNA): TGTGCCAGCAGCTTACCTTTGACAGGGTTCTATGGCTACACCTTC. The encoded protein is CASSLPLTGFYGYTF. The chain carries TRBV5-5 and TRBJ1-2, with 7 bases that match TRBD1. V shed 2 bases and J 4 bases; nucleotides not matched to a gene: 8. CDR1 and CDR2 (germline): SGHKS, YYEKEE (reference sequence). This CDR3 region has 15 residues.

J is TRBJ2-5 and V is TRBV19; 9 nucleotides line up with TRBD1. From germline, CDR1 is LNHDA and CDR2 SQIVND (reference sequence). The ends lost 4 bases at V and 4 bases at J; junction bases unmatched: 7. The CDR3 has 15 amino acids. CDR3 loop: CASSKPGQGGETQYF. DNA of the CDR3: TGTGCCAGTAGTAAGCCGGGACAGGGTGGAGAGACCCAGTACTTC. The full variable domain, rest sourced from reference TRBV19 and TRBJ2-5, is DGGITQSPKYLFRKEGQNVTLSCEQNLNHDAMYWYRQDPGQGLRLIYYSQIVNDFQKGDIAEGYSVSREKKESFPLTVTSAQKNPTAFYLCASSKPGQGGETQYFGPGTRLLVL.

V is TRBV5-4 and J is TRBJ2-7; TRBD2 agrees at 8 bases. With 2 bases clipped from V and 3 bases from J, the junction kept 4 bases outside the gene matches. Germline V gene lookup returns CDR1 SGHNT and CDR2 YYREEE (reference sequence). CDR3 length: 14 residues. The CDR3 DNA is TGTGCCAGCAGCTTCGGGGGGGGAAACTACGAGCAGTACTTC. This translates into CASSFGGGNYEQYF.

The chain uses TRBV19 and TRBJ1-1; possibly TRBD1 for D (5 bases). This CDR3 contains 12 residues. Trimming took 4 bases from V and 7 from J, leaving 10 bases between them. Germline lookup yields CDR1 LNHDA and CDR2 SQIVND (reference sequence). The CDR3 sequence: CASSTQGYEAFF. CDR3 sequence (DNA): TGTGCCAGTAGTACCCAGGGATATGAAGCTTTCTTT.

This clone was recorded only once. The chain has TRBV4-2 and TRBJ2-7, with 7 bases matching TRBD2. Trimming took 1 base from V and 0 from J; bases not matched to a gene: 3. Germline CDR1 reads LGHNA; CDR2 reads YNFKEQ. CDR3 size: 15 residues. The CDR3 nucleotides are TGTGCCAGCAGCCAAGGGGGGGGTAGCTCCTACGAGCAGTACTTC. Its translation: CASSQGGGSSYEQYF.

A note on this clone: Other DNA sequences in this sample translate to the same CDR3. J is TRBJ1-1 and V is TRBV18, with D maybe TRBD1 (5 bases). Trimming shortened V by 6 bases and J by 1 base, and 9 bases separated the two germline ends. The CDR3 contains 13 residues. The V gene's germline CDR1 is KGHSH and CDR2 LQKENI. The CDR3 DNA sequence: TGTGCCAGCTCTCCCCAGGGGAACACTGAAGCTTTCTTT. Translating it yields CASSPQGNTEAFF.

The rearrangement uses TRBV11-2 and TRBJ1-2, with 7 bases aligning to TRBD1. The CDR3 runs to 15 residues. With V trimmed by 1 base and J by 4 bases, 6 bases remained unmatched. Germline V gene data show CDR1 as SGHAT and CDR2 as FQNNGV. In DNA, the CDR3 is TGTGCCAGCAGCTTAGGGACAGGAGGGGTCTATGGCTACACCTTC. Encoded protein: CASSLGTGGVYGYTF.

The chain couples TRBV27 to TRBJ1-2; D remains ambiguous. The ends were cut back, 5 bases at V and 8 bases at J, with 15 bases in the middle. CDR3 length equals 13 residues. Germline V gene sequence: CDR1 MNHEY, CDR2 SMNVEV (reference sequence). The CDR3 protein is CASSPRGGLGYTF. CDR3 coding DNA: TGTGCCAGCAGTCCCCGGGGAGGACTGGGCTACACCTTC.

The chain has TRBV7-2 and TRBJ2-1, with D perhaps matching TRBD2 (6 bases). The CDR3 length is 15 residues. V was pared by 1 base and J by 3 bases, with 10 bases between. Per the germline V gene, CDR1 is SGHTA and CDR2 is FQGNSA. The CDR3 DNA is TGTGCCAGCAGCTTAGTAGCGGCGAGCTACAATGAGCAGTTCTTC. It encodes CASSLVAASYNEQFF.

J is TRBJ1-6 and V is TRBV5-6; 9 bases are shared with TRBD1. Germline values: CDR1 SGHDT, CDR2 YYEEEE. The CDR3 is made up of 18 amino acids. V trimming: 4 bases; J trimming: 0 bases; junction bases outside the gene matches: 8. CDR3 nucleotide sequence: TGTGCCAGCAGCGCTACCGGGACAGGGAGCTCCTATAATTCACCCCTCCACTTT. Its translation: CASSATGTGSSYNSPLHF.

This clone was recorded only once. The chain couples TRBV19 to TRBJ1-3, with D uncertain. Germline V gives CDR1 LNHDA, CDR2 SQIVND (reference sequence). There are 15 residues in the CDR3. Trimming cost V 5 bases and J 3 bases, with 14 bases left between them. In nucleotides, the CDR3 is TGTGCCAGTAGTCGAACTACAAGCTTTGGAAACACCATATATTTT. This codes for CASSRTTSFGNTIYF. The full variable domain, its missing parts supplied by reference TRBV19 and TRBJ1-3, is DGGITQSPKYLFRKEGQNVTLSCEQNLNHDAMYWYRQDPGQGLRLIYYSQIVNDFQKGDIAEGYSVSREKKESFPLTVTSAQKNPTAFYLCASSRTTSFGNTIYFGEGSWLTVV.

The chain links TRBV11-2 to TRBJ1-2, with TRBD1 as a possible D gene (6 bases). The CDR3 sequence is 13 residues long. CDR1 and CDR2 from the germline V gene are SGHAT and FQNNGV. V gave up 5 bases and J gave up 3 bases, with 10 bases separating them. The CDR3 sequence: CASSSGQYYGYTF. As DNA, the CDR3 is TGTGCCAGCAGCAGCGGACAGTACTATGGCTACACCTTC.

J is TRBJ2-6 and V is TRBV2; a weak D match, TRBD2 (5 bases). The germline gives CDR1 SNHLY, CDR2 FYNNEI. V was cut by 4 bases and J by 7 bases, with 23 bases left in between. The CDR3 extends over 18 amino acids. The CDR3 region is CASSGFVTTGYGANVLTF. In DNA, the CDR3 is TGTGCCAGCAGTGGGTTTGTTACGACGGGGTACGGAGCCAACGTCCTGACTTTC. Full variable domain (outside the CDR3, taken from reference TRBV2 and TRBJ2-6): EPEVTQTPSHQVTQMGQEVILRCVPISNHLYFYWYRQILGQKVEFLVSFYNNEISEKSEIFDDQFSVERPDGSNFTLKIRSTKLEDSAMYFCASSGFVTTGYGANVLTFGAGSRLTVL.

The J gene is TRBJ1-1, the V gene TRBV9; TRBD1 might be the D (6 bases). The CDR3 has 15 residues. Trimming shortened V by 0 bases and J by 4 bases, and 13 bases separated the two germline ends. CDR1 and CDR2 from the germline V gene are SGDLS and YYNGEE. The DNA of the CDR3 is TGTGCCAGCAGCGTAGACTTTGGGGGCCGCACTGAAGCTTTCTTT. As protein: CASSVDFGGRTEAFF.

This clone has more than one count but fewer than ten. This rearrangement joins TRBV15 to TRBJ2-3; possibly TRBD1 for D (6 bases). CDR3 length equals 15 residues. The germline CDR1 and CDR2 sequences are LNHNV and YYDKDF (reference sequence). With 0 bases removed from V and 7 bases from J, the gap between germline ends came to 14 bases. The CDR3 bases are TGTGCCACCAGCAGAGATTTGGCGAGGGGGAATACGCAGTATTTT. This codes for CATSRDLARGNTQYF.

The CDR3 sequence: CASSETGLFGNTIYF. Here the CDR3 DNA reads TGTGCCAGCAGTGAAACAGGGCTTTTTGGAAACACCATATATTTT. The chain couples TRBV6-1 to TRBJ1-3, with TRBD1 as a possible D gene (6 bases). V lost 2 bases, J lost 3 bases, and 11 bases lay in between. This CDR3 comprises 15 residues. Germline-derived CDR1 and CDR2 are MNHNS and SASEGT.

The V gene is TRBV27, the J gene TRBJ1-1, with a weak D call TRBD1 (6 bases). The CDR3 covers 15 residues. From germline, CDR1 is MNHEY and CDR2 SMNVEV (reference sequence). Trimming shortened V by 5 bases and J by 1 base, and 14 bases separated the two germline ends. The CDR3 loop reads CASSPWGGGNTEAFF. In nucleotides, the CDR3 is TGTGCCAGCAGTCCCTGGGGGGGCGGGAACACTGAAGCTTTCTTT.

This chain links TRBV5-8 with TRBJ2-5; 7 positions match TRBD2. The CDR3 has 15 amino acids. V was pared by 1 base and J by 2 bases, with 5 bases of the junction left unmatched. Per the germline V gene, CDR1 is SGHTS and CDR2 is YDEGEE. DNA of the CDR3: TGTGCCAGCAGCTTGTTCGGGGAGGGGCAAGAGACCCAGTACTTC. Encoded protein: CASSLFGEGQETQYF. The complete variable domain, with remaining parts taken from reference TRBV5-8 and TRBJ2-5, reads EAGVTQSPTHLIKTRGQQATLRCSPISGHTSVYWYQQALGLGLQFLLWYDEGEERNRGNFPPRFSGRQFPNYSSELNVNALELEDSALYLCASSLFGEGQETQYFGPGTRLLVL.

This chain uses TRBV6-5 with TRBJ1-1; TRBD1 matches 7 bases. Trimming at V came to 10 bases and at J to 0 bases, leaving 11 bases not matched to a gene. The CDR3 extends over 15 amino acids. The germline gives CDR1 MNHEY, CDR2 SVGAGI. As DNA, the CDR3 is TGTGCCATTCTTACAGGGGATTTCATGAACACTGAAGCTTTCTTT. Amino acids: CAILTGDFMNTEAFF.

V usage is TRBV3-1 (or the pseudogene TRBV3-2) and J usage is TRBJ1-6; 7 nucleotides align to TRBD1. The trim removed 0 bases at V and 8 bases at J, leaving 4 bases unmatched. The CDR3 has 15 amino acids. The germline V gene has CDR1 LGHDT and CDR2 YNNKEL (reference sequence). In DNA form, the CDR3 reads TGTGCCAGCAGCCAAGATCACAGGGGACATTCACCCCTCCACTTT. It is translated as CASSQDHRGHSPLHF.

For the CDR3, the DNA is TGTGCCAGCAGCACCCCAGGGGAAACTGAAGCTTTCTTT. It is translated as CASSTPGETEAFF. The chain has TRBV7-3 and TRBJ1-1; TRBD1 might be the D (6 bases). V was clipped by 5 bases and J by 5 bases, with 12 bases between them. This CDR3 contains 13 residues. Germline assignment: CDR1 SGHTA and CDR2 FQGTGA.